Listed below are T cell receptor beta chains from one sample, sequenced in a study of CD8 T cells in ankylosing spondylitis. TCRdb fed the 5' RACE reads into MiXCR, producing one record per CDR3 protein. Among 150,000 to 200,000 distinct CDR3 sequences listed, under 35% were seen once. Sequences were obtained from synovial fluid, either unsorted or a sorted T cell fraction (not recorded which). The receptors come from a male donor with ankylosing spondylitis. The CDR3 runs from the conserved cysteine through the conserved F or W. D genes are given only for firm matches. Clone size is stated in some rows and not others, as once, few, many or a class when expanded.

D	V	J	size	DNA	CDR3
TRBD2	TRBV6-4	TRBJ2-1	NA	TGTGCCAGCAACGGACTAGCGGGATCTAATGAGCAGTTCTTC	CASNGLAGSNEQFF
TRBD1	TRBV6-6	TRBJ1-2	few	TGTGCCAGCACCCGGACAGGGAGCGGCTACACCTTC	CASTRTGSGYTF
NA	TRBV20-1	TRBJ2-1	NA	TGCAGTGCTAGTTTGACTGCTGCGTTGAAGAATGAGCAGTTCTTC	CSASLTAALKNEQFF
NA	TRBV7-6	TRBJ2-5	NA	TGTGCCAGCAGCCAACGAACGGGAGTTGGGGTGGAGACCCAGTACTTC	CASSQRTGVGVETQYF
NA	TRBV20-1	TRBJ1-5	many	TGCAGTGCTAGTCAACGCCAGGGGATAAATCAGCCCCAGCATTTT	CSASQRQGINQPQHF
NA	TRBV28	TRBJ2-3	few	TGTGCCAGCAGTTTAGGGCAGTATTTT	CASSLGQYF
NA	TRBV7-9	TRBJ2-5	NA	TGTGCCAGCAGCTCCAGCGAGACCCAGTACTTC	CASSSSETQYF
TRBD1	TRBV5-1	TRBJ1-1	NA	TGCGCCAGCAGCCCTTTGGCGGACAGGGGGAACACTGAAGCTTTCTTT	CASSPLADRGNTEAFF
TRBD1	TRBV14	TRBJ2-5	NA	TGTGCCAGCAGCCCAAGACAGGGTTCGATGGAGACCCAGTACTTC	CASSPRQGSMETQYF
TRBD1	TRBV3-1	TRBJ1-4	many	TGTGCCAGCAGCCGAGGACAGGGGGGCGCAACTAATGAAAAACTGTTTTTT	CASSRGQGGATNEKLFF
NA	TRBV20-1	TRBJ2-7	few	TGCAGTGCTAGAGATCGAGGGGAGCAGTACTTC	CSARDRGEQYF
NA	TRBV5-1	TRBJ2-2	NA	TGCGCCAGCAGGGCCTTGCCCGACACCGGGGAGCTGTTTTTT	CASRALPDTGELFF
NA	TRBV11-1	TRBJ2-2	few	TGTGCCAGCAGCTTAGGGGTTCATGGACCCGGGGAGCTGTTTTTT	CASSLGVHGPGELFF
NA	TRBV18	TRBJ1-5	many	TGTGCCAGCTCACCACAGTCTAGCAATCAGCCCCAGCATTTT	CASSPQSSNQPQHF
NA	TRBV18	TRBJ2-3	NA	TGTGCCAGCTCACCAAGGATTGCGGAAAGCACAGATACGCAGTATTTT	CASSPRIAESTDTQYF
NA	TRBV11-3	TRBJ1-2	NA	TGTGCCAGCAGCTTAGAGTACCGTTATGGCTACACCTTC	CASSLEYRYGYTF
TRBD1	TRBV29-1	TRBJ1-4	few	TGCAGCGTCGTCGGGACAGGGGAGGAGTATGAAAAACTGTTTTTT	CSVVGTGEEYEKLFF
TRBD1	TRBV7-2	TRBJ1-6	NA	TGTGCCAGCAGCTCAGGGAGGACAGGGAAAGGACCCCTCCACTTT	CASSSGRTGKGPLHF
TRBD2	TRBV4-3	TRBJ2-1	few	TGCGCCAGCAGCCTTGCGGGAGTGGGCAATGAGCAGTTCTTC	CASSLAGVGNEQFF
TRBD1	TRBV20-1	TRBJ1-4	medium-sized	TGCAGTGCGCACTCCGGACAGGGGGCGCGAGGTGAAAAACTGTTTTTT	CSAHSGQGARGEKLFF
TRBD1	TRBV11-2	TRBJ1-6	NA	TGTGCCAGCAGCTCCCGTCCGACAGGGGGATCACCCCTCCACTTT	CASSSRPTGGSPLHF
NA	TRBV5-1	TRBJ1-3	NA	TGCGCCAGCAGCACAGGGACATACGGCTCTGGAAACACCATATATTTT	CASSTGTYGSGNTIYF
TRBD2	TRBV5-1	TRBJ2-1	NA	TGCGCCAGCAGCTTTTCTAGCGGGAGTCCCAACAATCTTGAGCAGTTCTTC	CASSFSSGSPNNLEQFF
NA	TRBV6-1	TRBJ2-7	NA	TGTGCCAGCAGTGAAGGGAACTCCTACGAGCAGTACTTC	CASSEGNSYEQYF
NA	TRBV4-2	TRBJ1-2	few	TGTGCCAGCAGCCAAGTAGAATCTACGTATGGCTACACCTTC	CASSQVESTYGYTF
NA	TRBV20-1	TRBJ2-3	many	TGCAGTGCCCCGGAGGGGGGGCGCACAGATACGCAGTATTTT	CSAPEGGRTDTQYF
NA	TRBV3-1	TRBJ2-5	NA	TGTGCCAGCAGCCAAGGGCGGGACCAAGAGACCCAGTACTTC	CASSQGRDQETQYF
NA	TRBV5-1	TRBJ2-7	few	TGCGCCAGCGGTCAAACCGGGAGCTCCTACGAGCAGTACTTC	CASGQTGSSYEQYF
NA	TRBV6-1	TRBJ1-1	NA	TGTGCCAGCAGTGACAGGGGAGAGGGGGGGAACACTGAAGCTTTCTTT	CASSDRGEGGNTEAFF
NA	TRBV9	TRBJ2-7	few	TGTGCCAGCAGCGTAGACGTTGGCAGGGGTAACGAGCAGTACTTC	CASSVDVGRGNEQYF
NA	TRBV28	TRBJ2-1	NA	TGTGCCAGCACCTTGGAGGGTACAGGCAATGAGCAGTTCTTC	CASTLEGTGNEQFF
NA	TRBV14	TRBJ2-4	few	TGTGCCAGCAGCCAAACGGGACACCAAAGAGCCAAAAACATTCAGTACTTC	CASSQTGHQRAKNIQYF
TRBD1	TRBV6-1	TRBJ1-2	many	TGTGCCAGCAGTGAAGGGCAGGGGGCCTTCTATGGCTACACCTTC	CASSEGQGAFYGYTF
TRBD1	TRBV29-1	TRBJ2-7	many	TGCAGCGTTGAAACCCGACAGGGCTACGAGCAGTACTTC	CSVETRQGYEQYF
NA	TRBV6-1	TRBJ1-1	few	TGTGCCAGCAGTGACGGACAGTCGCGAGGGTTCTTT	CASSDGQSRGFF
TRBD1	TRBV19	TRBJ1-2	many	TGTGCCAGTAGTCTCCGGACAGGGTCGCTCCCCTATGGCTACACCTTC	CASSLRTGSLPYGYTF
NA	TRBV29-1	TRBJ1-5	NA	TGCAGCGTTGCAGAGCTAGGGGACAATCAGCCCCAGCATTTT	CSVAELGDNQPQHF
TRBD1	TRBV5-6	TRBJ1-2	NA	TGTGCCAGCAGCGATGGGGCGGACAGGGGACGCGGGGGCTACACCTTC	CASSDGADRGRGGYTF
TRBD1	TRBV28	TRBJ2-7	NA	TGTGCCAGCAGCCCTGGACAGGGGCGCACCCACGAGCAGTACTTC	CASSPGQGRTHEQYF
NA	TRBV12-3/TRBV12-4	TRBJ2-4	NA	TGTGCCAGCAGTTTAGGGGGTAAGGACATTCAGTACTTC	CASSLGGKDIQYF
NA	TRBV25-1	TRBJ2-3	few	TGTGCCAGCAGTGAATACGACGGGATCACAGATACGCAGTATTTT	CASSEYDGITDTQYF
NA	TRBV20-1	TRBJ2-5	many	TGCAGTGCTAGAGAGGGGAGAGAGACCCAGTACTTC	CSAREGRETQYF
NA	TRBV5-1	TRBJ1-4	NA	TGCGCCAGCAGCGCCGGGGACACTTCAACTAATGAAAAACTGTTTTTT	CASSAGDTSTNEKLFF
NA	TRBV20-1	TRBJ2-3	NA	TGCAGTGCTAGAGGTCCAGGCACAGATACGCAGTATTTT	CSARGPGTDTQYF
TRBD1	TRBV5-6	TRBJ1-4	few	TGTGCCAGCAGCCGGGGACAGGGGAGTGAAAAACTGTTTTTT	CASSRGQGSEKLFF
NA	TRBV18	TRBJ2-1	NA	TGTGCCAGCTCACCACGGGGGCCAAAGGATGAGCAGTTCTTC	CASSPRGPKDEQFF
NA	TRBV15	TRBJ1-4	few	TGTGCCACCAGCAGAGGGGAAACGACCGGCGAAAAACTGTTTTTT	CATSRGETTGEKLFF
NA	TRBV2	TRBJ2-2	NA	TGTGCCAGCAAGGGACAAGCCACCGGGGAGCTGTTTTTT	CASKGQATGELFF
TRBD1	TRBV29-1	TRBJ1-2	NA	TGCAGCGTCGAAAGGGGGCCAGGTAGAAATGGCTACACCTTC	CSVERGPGRNGYTF
NA	TRBV3-1	TRBJ1-3	many	TGTGCCAGCAGCCCCTCGGACCGCCGCTCTGGAAACACCATATATTTT	CASSPSDRRSGNTIYF
TRBD2	TRBV5-1	TRBJ2-3	few	TGCGCCAGCAGCTTGGGAGCGGGAGTAGAAGATACGCAGTATTTT	CASSLGAGVEDTQYF
TRBD2	TRBV6-2/TRBV6-3	TRBJ2-2	NA	TGTGCCAGCAGAAGGAATACGGTGGCGGGAGGCCGTACCGGGGAGCTGTTTTTT	CASRRNTVAGGRTGELFF
TRBD2	TRBV18	TRBJ2-3	medium-sized	TGTGCCAGCTCACCAGCGGTTAGCGGGGGGCTCACAGATACGCAGTATTTT	CASSPAVSGGLTDTQYF
TRBD1	TRBV6-1	TRBJ1-3	NA	TGTGCCAGCAGGGTGGGACAGCACTCTGGAAACACCATATATTTT	CASRVGQHSGNTIYF
NA	TRBV9	TRBJ2-7	NA	TGTGCCAGCAGCGTAGAGGCAGGCGGAGGCGAGCAGTACTTC	CASSVEAGGGEQYF